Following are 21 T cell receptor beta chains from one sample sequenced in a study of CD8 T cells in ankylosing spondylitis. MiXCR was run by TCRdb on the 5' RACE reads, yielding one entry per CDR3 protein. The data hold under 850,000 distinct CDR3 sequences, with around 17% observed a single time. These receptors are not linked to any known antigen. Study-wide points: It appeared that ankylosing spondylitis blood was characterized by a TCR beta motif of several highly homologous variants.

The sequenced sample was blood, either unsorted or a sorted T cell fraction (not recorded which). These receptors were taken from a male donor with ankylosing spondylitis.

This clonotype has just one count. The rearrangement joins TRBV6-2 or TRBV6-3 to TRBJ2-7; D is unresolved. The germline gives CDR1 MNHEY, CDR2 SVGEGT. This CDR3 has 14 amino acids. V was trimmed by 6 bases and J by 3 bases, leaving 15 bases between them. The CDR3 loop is CASSRNPSGYEQYF. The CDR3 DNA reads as TGTGCCAGCAGCCGCAACCCCTCGGGCTACGAGCAGTACTTC.

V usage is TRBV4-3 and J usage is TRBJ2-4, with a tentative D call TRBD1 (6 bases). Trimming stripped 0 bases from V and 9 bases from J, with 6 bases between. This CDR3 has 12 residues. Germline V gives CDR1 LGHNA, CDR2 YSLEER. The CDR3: CASSQEGGIQYF. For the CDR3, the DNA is TGCGCCAGCAGCCAAGAAGGGGGCATTCAGTACTTC.

The CDR3 nucleotides are TGCAGCGTTGACGGGTGGGAGGGCTCCTACAATGAGCAGTTCTTC. Translation: CSVDGWEGSYNEQFF. The chain employs TRBV29-1 and TRBJ2-1, with TRBD2 matching 7 bases. The V gene's germline CDR1 is SQVTM and CDR2 ANQGSEA. This CDR3 has 15 residues. Losses at the gene ends were 3 bases for V and 0 bases for J; bases not matched to a gene: 5.

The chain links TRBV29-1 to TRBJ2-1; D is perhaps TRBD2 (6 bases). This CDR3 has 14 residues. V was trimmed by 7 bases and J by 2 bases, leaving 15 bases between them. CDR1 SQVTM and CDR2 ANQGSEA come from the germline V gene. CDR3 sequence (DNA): TGCAGCGCCGAAACTAGCAGGACCTACAATGAGCAGTTCTTC. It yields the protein CSAETSRTYNEQFF.

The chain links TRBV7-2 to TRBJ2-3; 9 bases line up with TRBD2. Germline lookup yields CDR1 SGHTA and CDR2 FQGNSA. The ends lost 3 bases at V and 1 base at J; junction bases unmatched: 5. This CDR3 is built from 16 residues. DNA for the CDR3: TGTGCCAGCAGCTTCCGCATAGCGGGAGGCACAGATACGCAGTATTTT. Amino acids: CASSFRIAGGTDTQYF.

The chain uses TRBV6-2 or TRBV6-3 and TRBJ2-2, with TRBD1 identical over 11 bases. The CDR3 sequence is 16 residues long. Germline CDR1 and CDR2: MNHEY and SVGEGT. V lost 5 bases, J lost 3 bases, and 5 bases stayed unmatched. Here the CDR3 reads CASSRPGQGDTGELFF. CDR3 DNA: TGTGCCAGCAGTCGCCCGGGACAGGGGGACACCGGGGAGCTGTTTTTT.

CDR3 in amino acids: CASSQSPIPGDGETQYF. The CDR3 nucleotides are TGCGCCAGCAGCCAAAGCCCAATCCCGGGAGATGGAGAGACCCAGTACTTC. The chain couples TRBV4-1 to TRBJ2-5; a possible D gene is TRBD2 (6 bases). CDR3 size: 17 residues. Germline V gives CDR1 MGHRA, CDR2 YSYEKL. The germline V and J ends were trimmed by 2 bases and 4 bases, with 20 bases remaining between them.

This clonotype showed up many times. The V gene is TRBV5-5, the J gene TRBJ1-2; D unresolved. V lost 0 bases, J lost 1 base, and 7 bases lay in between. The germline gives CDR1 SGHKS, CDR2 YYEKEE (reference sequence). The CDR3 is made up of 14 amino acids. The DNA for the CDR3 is TGTGCCAGCAGCTTGGACAGAATTAACTATGGCTACACCTTC. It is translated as CASSLDRINYGYTF.

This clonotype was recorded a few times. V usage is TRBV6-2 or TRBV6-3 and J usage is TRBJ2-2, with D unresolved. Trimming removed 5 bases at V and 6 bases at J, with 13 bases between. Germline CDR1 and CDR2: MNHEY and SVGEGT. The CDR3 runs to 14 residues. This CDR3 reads CASSPSFQAGELFF. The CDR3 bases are TGTGCCAGCAGTCCCAGTTTCCAGGCCGGGGAGCTGTTTTTT.

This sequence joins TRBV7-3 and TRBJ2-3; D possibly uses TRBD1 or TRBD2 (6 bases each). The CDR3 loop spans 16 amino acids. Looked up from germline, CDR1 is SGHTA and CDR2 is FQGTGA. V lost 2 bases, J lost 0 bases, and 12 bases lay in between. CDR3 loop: CASSLFTGTSTDTQYF. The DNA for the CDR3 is TGTGCCAGCAGCTTATTTACAGGGACTAGCACAGATACGCAGTATTTT.

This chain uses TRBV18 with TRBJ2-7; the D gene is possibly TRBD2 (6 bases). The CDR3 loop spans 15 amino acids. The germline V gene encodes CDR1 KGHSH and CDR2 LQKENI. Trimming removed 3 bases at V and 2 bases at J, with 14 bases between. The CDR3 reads CASSPLAIQPYEQYF. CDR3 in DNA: TGTGCCAGCTCACCTCTAGCGATTCAACCCTACGAGCAGTACTTC.

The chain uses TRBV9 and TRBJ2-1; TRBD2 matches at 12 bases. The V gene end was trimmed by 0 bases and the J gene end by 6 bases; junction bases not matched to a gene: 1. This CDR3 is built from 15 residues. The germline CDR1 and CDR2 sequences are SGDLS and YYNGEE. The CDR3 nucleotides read TGTGCCAGCAGCGTAGCTAGCGGGAGGGTCAATGAGCAGTTCTTC. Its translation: CASSVASGRVNEQFF. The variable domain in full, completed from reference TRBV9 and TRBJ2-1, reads DSGVTQTPKHLITATGQRVTLRCSPRSGDLSVYWYQQSLDQGLQFLIQYYNGEERAKGNILERFSAQQFPDLHSELNLSSLELGDSALYFCASSVASGRVNEQFFGPGTRLTVL.

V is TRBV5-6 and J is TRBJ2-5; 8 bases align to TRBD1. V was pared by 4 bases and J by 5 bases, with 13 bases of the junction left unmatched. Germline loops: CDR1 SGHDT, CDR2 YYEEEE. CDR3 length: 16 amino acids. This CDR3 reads CASSLRDGQGWETQYF. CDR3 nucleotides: TGTGCCAGCAGCCTCCGCGACGGACAGGGTTGGGAGACCCAGTACTTC.

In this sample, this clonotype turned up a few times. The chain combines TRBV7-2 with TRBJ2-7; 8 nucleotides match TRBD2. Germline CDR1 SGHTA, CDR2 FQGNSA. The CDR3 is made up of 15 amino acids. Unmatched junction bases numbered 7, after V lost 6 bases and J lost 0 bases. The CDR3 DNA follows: TGTGCCAGCAGACGAACTAGCGGTACCTCCTACGAGCAGTACTTC. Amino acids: CASRRTSGTSYEQYF.

The CDR3 DNA sequence: TGTGCCAGCAGCTTCAGCGGGGGGGGACCCTTCTATGGTGAGCAGTTCTTC. Its protein is CASSFSGGGPFYGEQFF. V gene TRBV7-9 combines with J gene TRBJ2-1; 10 bases map to TRBD2. The CDR3 runs 17 residues. With 3 bases clipped from V and 9 bases from J, the junction kept 14 bases outside the gene matches. Germline V gene data show CDR1 as SEHNR and CDR2 as FQNEAQ (reference sequence).

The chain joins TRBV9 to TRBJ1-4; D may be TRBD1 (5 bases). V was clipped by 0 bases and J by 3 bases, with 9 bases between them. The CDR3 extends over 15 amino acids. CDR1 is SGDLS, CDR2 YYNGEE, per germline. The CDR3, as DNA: TGTGCCAGCAGCGTAGTCGGGGGATCTAATGAAAAACTGTTTTTT. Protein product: CASSVVGGSNEKLFF.

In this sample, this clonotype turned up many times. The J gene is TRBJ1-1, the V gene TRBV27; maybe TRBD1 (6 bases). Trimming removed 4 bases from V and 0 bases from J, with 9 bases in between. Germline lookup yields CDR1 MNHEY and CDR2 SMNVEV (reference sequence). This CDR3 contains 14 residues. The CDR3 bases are TGTGCCAGCAGTTCAGGACAGCTGAACACTGAAGCTTTCTTT. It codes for CASSSGQLNTEAFF.

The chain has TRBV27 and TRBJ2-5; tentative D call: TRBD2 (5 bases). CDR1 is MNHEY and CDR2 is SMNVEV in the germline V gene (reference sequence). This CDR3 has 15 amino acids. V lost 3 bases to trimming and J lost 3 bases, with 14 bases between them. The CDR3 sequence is CASSFTAPGKETQYF. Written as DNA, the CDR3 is TGTGCCAGCAGTTTTACAGCGCCGGGGAAAGAGACCCAGTACTTC.

CDR3 region: CARPRVGPSYNEQFF. The DNA for the CDR3 is TGTGCCAGACCAAGGGTGGGTCCTAGTTACAATGAGCAGTTCTTC. The rearrangement links TRBV19 to TRBJ2-1; D not certain. CDR1 and CDR2 from the germline V gene are LNHDA and SQIVND (reference sequence). This CDR3 has 15 residues. V was cut by 9 bases and J by 4 bases, with 19 bases left in between.

As DNA, the CDR3 is TGTGCCAGCAGTTTAGCGGGGGGGCCGAGATCCTACAATGAGCAGTTCTTC. This translates into CASSLAGGPRSYNEQFF. The rearrangement links TRBV28 to TRBJ2-1; TRBD2 matches 9 bases. In germline, CDR1 is MDHEN, CDR2 SYDVKM. The CDR3 extends over 17 amino acids. V was clipped by 2 bases and J by 1 base; unmatched bases: 6.

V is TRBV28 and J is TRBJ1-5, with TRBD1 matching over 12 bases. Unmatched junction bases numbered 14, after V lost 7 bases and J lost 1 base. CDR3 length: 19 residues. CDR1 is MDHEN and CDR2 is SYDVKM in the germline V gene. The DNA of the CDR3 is TGTGCCAGCACCCGCACCGGGACAGGGGGCTTCTTCAGCAATCAGCCCCAGCATTTT. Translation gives CASTRTGTGGFFSNQPQHF.